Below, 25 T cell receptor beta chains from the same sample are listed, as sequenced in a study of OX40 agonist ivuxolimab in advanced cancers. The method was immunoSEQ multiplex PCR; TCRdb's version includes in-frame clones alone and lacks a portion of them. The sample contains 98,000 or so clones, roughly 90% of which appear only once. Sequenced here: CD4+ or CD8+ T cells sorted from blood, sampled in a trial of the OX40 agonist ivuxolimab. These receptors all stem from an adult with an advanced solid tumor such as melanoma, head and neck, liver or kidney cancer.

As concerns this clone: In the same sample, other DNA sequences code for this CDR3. The CDR3 loop is CASSLGLATYEQYF. The CDR3 DNA reads TGCGCCAGCAGCTTGGGGTTAGCGACCTACGAGCAGTACTTC. The chain carries TRBV5-1 and TRBJ2-7, with D perhaps TRBD2 (5 bases). Per the germline V gene, CDR1 is SGHRS and CDR2 is YFSETQ. V was shortened by 0 bases and J by 2 bases, with 9 bases between the two germline ends. This CDR3 region has 14 residues.

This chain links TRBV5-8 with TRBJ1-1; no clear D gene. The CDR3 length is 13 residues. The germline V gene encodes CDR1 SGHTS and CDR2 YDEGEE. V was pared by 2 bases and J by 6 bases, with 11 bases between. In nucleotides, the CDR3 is TGTGCCAGCAGCTTCGCCCCCACAGCTGAAGCTTTCTTT. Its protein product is CASSFAPTAEAFF.

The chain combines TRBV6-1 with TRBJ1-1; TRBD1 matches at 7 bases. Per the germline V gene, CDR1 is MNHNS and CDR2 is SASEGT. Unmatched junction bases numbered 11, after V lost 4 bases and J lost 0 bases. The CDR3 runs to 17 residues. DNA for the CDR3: TGTGCCAGCAGTGCGACGGACAGGCGCAACCTGAACACTGAAGCTTTCTTT. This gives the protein CASSATDRRNLNTEAFF.

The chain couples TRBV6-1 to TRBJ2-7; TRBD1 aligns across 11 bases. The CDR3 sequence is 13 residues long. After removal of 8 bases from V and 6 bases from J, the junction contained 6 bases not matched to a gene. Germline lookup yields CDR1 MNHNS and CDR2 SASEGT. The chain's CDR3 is CASYAGTGGEQYF. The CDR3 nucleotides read TGTGCCAGCTACGCCGGGACAGGGGGCGAGCAGTACTTC.

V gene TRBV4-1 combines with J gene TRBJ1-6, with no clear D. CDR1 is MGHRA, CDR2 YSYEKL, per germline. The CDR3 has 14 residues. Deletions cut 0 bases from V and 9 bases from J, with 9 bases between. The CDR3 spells CASSQERVGSPLHF. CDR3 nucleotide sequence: TGCGCCAGCAGCCAAGAAAGGGTCGGTTCACCCCTCCACTTT.

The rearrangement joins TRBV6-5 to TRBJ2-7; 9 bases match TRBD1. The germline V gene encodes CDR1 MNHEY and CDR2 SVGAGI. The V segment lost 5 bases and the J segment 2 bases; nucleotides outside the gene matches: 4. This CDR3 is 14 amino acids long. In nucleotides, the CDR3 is TGTGCCAGCAGTCGGGGGGACAGGGCCTACGAGCAGTACTTC. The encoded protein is CASSRGDRAYEQYF.

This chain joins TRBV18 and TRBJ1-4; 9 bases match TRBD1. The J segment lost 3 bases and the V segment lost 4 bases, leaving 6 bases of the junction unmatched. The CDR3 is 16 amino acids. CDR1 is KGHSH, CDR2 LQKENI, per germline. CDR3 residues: CASSLNRQGANEKLFF. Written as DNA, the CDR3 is TGTGCCAGCTCACTAAACCGACAGGGGGCTAATGAAAAACTGTTTTTT.

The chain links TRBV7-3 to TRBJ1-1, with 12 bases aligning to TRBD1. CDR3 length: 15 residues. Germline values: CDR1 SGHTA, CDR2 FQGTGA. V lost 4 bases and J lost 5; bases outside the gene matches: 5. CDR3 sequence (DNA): TGTGCCAGCAGCTGGGGACAGGGGGCGCGGACTGAAGCTTTCTTT. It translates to CASSWGQGARTEAFF.

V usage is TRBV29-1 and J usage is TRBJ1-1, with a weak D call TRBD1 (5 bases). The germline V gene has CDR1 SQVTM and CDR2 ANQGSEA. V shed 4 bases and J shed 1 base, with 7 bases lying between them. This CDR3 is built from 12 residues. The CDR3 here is CSVGQGNTEAFF. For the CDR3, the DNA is TGCAGCGTTGGGCAGGGGAACACTGAAGCTTTCTTT.

Written as DNA, the CDR3 is TGTGCCAGCAGTTACCCGGCAGGGGGGCACTACGAGCAGTACTTC. Translation gives CASSYPAGGHYEQYF. This rearrangement joins TRBV6-5 to TRBJ2-7, with a weak D call TRBD1 (7 bases). Germline V gene data show CDR1 as MNHEY and CDR2 as SVGAGI. V was cut by 2 bases and J by 3 bases, with 14 bases left in between. The CDR3 sequence is 15 residues long.

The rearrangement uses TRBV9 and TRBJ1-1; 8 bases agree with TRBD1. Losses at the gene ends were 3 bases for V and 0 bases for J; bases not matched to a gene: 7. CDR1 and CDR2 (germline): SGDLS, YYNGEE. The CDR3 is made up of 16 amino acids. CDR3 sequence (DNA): TGTGCCAGCAGCGCGGGACAGGCGGTCATGAACACTGAAGCTTTCTTT. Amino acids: CASSAGQAVMNTEAFF.

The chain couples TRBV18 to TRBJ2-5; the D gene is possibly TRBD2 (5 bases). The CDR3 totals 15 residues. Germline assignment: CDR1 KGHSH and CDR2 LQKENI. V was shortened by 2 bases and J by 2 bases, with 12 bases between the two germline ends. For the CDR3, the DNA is TGTGCCAGCTCACCATTTGAGGGCGGGCAAGAGACCCAGTACTTC. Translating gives CASSPFEGGQETQYF. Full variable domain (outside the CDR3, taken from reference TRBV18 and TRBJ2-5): NAGVMQNPRHLVRRRGQEARLRCSPMKGHSHVYWYRQLPEEGLKFMVYLQKENIIDESGMPKERFSAEFPKEGPSILRIQQVVRGDSAAYFCASSPFEGGQETQYFGPGTRLLVL.

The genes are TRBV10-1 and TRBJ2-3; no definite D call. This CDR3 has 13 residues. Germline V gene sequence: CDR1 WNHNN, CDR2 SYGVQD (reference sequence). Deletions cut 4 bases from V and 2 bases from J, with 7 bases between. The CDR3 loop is CASSVRYTDTQYF. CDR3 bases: TGCGCCAGCAGTGTGAGATACACAGATACGCAGTATTTT.

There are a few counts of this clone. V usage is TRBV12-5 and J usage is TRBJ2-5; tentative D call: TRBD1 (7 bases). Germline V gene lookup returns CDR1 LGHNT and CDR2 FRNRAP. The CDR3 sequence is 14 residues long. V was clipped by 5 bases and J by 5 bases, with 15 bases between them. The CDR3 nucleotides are TGTGCTAGTGGTGCGACAGGGAGGACGGAGACCCAGTACTTC. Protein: CASGATGRTETQYF.

CDR3 DNA sequence: TGTGCCACCAGCAGAGATCCCGTAACAGATGGCTACACCTTC. The encoded protein is CATSRDPVTDGYTF. The chain is built from TRBV15 and TRBJ1-2; no clear D gene. Trimming removed 0 bases at V and 6 bases at J, with 11 bases between. The germline V gene has CDR1 LNHNV and CDR2 YYDKDF (reference sequence). CDR3 length: 14 residues. The variable domain in full, completed from reference TRBV15 and TRBJ1-2, reads DAMVIQNPRYQVTQFGKPVTLSCSQTLNHNVMYWYQQKSSQAPKLLFHYYDKDFNNEADTPDNFQSRRPNTSFCFLDIRSPGLGDTAMYLCATSRDPVTDGYTFGSGTRLTVV.

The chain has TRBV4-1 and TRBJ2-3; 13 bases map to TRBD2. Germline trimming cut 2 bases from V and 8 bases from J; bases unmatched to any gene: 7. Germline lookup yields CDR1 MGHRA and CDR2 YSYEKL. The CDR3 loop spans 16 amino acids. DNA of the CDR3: TGCGCCAGCAGCCAAATCACTAGCGGGGGGGCAGGTACGCAGTATTTT. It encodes CASSQITSGGAGTQYF.

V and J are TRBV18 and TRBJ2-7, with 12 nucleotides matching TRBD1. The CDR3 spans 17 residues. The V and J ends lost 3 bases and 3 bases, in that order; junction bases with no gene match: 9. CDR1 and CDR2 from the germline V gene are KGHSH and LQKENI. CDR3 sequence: CASSPDRGTGGNYEQYF. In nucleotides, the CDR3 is TGTGCCAGCTCACCCGACCGTGGGACAGGGGGCAACTACGAGCAGTACTTC.

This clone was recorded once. The DNA of the CDR3 is TGTGCCTGGAACCACCCGGGTCCGAACACTGAAGCTTTCTTT. It specifies CAWNHPGPNTEAFF. V is TRBV30 and J is TRBJ1-1; D not certain. The CDR3 consists of 14 residues. The germline V gene has CDR1 GTSNPN and CDR2 SVGIG (reference sequence). Trimming took off 4 bases at V and 1 base at J, with 13 bases between the two ends.

The CDR3 spells CASSWGLSTDTQYF. The CDR3 DNA is TGTGCCAGCAGTTGGGGCCTAAGCACAGATACGCAGTATTTT. J is TRBJ2-3 and V is TRBV7-9; weak D call: TRBD1 (5 bases). Germline V gives CDR1 SEHNR, CDR2 FQNEAQ (reference sequence). This CDR3 comprises 14 residues. Trimming took off 6 bases at V and 0 bases at J, with 10 bases between the two ends.

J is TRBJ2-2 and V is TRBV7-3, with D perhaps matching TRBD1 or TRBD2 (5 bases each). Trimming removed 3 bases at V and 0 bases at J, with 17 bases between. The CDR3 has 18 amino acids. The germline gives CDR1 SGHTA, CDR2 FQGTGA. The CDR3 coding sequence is TGTGCCAGCAGCTTCGGGACCCGCCAAGACGCGAACACCGGGGAGCTGTTTTTT. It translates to CASSFGTRQDANTGELFF.

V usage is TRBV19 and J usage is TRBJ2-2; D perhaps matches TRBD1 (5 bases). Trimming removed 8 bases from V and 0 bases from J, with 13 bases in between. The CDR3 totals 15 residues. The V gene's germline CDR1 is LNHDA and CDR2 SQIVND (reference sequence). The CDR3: CASLTGDANTGELFF. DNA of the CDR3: TGTGCCAGTCTTACAGGTGACGCGAACACCGGGGAGCTGTTTTTT.

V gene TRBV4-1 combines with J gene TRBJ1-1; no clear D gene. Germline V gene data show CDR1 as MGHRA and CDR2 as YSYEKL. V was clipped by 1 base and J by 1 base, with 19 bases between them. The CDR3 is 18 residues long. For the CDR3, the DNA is TGCGCCAGCAGCCAAGGGACGACCCGTGCAGTTGCGAACACTGAAGCTTTCTTT. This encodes CASSQGTTRAVANTEAFF.

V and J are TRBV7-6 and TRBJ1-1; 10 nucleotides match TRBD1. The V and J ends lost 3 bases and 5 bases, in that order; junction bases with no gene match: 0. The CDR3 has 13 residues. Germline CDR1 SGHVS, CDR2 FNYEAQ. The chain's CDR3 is CASSLDRGTEAFF. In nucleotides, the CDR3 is TGTGCCAGCAGCTTGGACAGGGGGACTGAAGCTTTCTTT.

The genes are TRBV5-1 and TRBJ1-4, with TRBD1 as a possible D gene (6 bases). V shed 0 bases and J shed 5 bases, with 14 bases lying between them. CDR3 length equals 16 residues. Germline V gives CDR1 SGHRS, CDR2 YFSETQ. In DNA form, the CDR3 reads TGCGCCAGCAGCTTGGGGCCCGCAGGGGCGAATGAAAAACTGTTTTTT. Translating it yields CASSLGPAGANEKLFF.

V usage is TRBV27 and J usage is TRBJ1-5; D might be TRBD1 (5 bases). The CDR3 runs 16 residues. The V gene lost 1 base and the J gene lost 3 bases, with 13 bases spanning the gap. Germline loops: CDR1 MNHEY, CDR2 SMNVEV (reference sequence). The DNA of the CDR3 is TGTGCCAGCAGTTTATTGCCGGGGGTTGTCAATCAGCCCCAGCATTTT. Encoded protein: CASSLLPGVVNQPQHF.